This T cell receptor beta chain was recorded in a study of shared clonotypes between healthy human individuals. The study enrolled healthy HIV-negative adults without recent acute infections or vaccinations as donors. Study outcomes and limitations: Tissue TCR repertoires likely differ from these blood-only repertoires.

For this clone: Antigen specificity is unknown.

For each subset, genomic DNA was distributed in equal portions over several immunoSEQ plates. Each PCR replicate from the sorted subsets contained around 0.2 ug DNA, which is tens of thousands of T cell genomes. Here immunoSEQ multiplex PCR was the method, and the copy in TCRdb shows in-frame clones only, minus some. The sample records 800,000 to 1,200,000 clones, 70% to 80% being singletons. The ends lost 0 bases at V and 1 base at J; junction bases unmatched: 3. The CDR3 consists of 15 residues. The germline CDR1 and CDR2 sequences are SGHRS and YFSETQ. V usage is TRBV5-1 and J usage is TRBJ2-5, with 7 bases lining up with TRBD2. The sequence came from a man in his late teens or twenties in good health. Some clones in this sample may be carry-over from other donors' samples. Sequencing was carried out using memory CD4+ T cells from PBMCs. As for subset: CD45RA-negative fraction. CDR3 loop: CASSLGSSGQETQYF. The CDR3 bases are TGCGCCAGCAGCTTGGGGTCTAGCGGCCAAGAGACCCAGTACTTC.